The clone carrying this T cell receptor beta chain was seen a handful of times. Its antigen remains unidentified. The data are from a study of beta chain features in type 1 diabetes. General study points: Across all four CD4+ subsets, people with type 1 diabetes showed modestly shorter TCRB CDR3s.

V was cut by 5 bases and J by 2 bases, with 13 bases left in between. The CDR3 consists of 14 residues. Per germline, CDR1 SEHNR and CDR2 FQNEAQ (reference sequence). The investigators reverse transcribed all of the isolated RNA, so they sequenced expressed TCRB transcripts. Profiling relied on immunoSEQ multiplex PCR, and the TCRdb table lists in-frame clones only, not all of them. The sample lists around 41,000 clones; 66% were seen once. What was sequenced was Tregs from blood. The J gene is TRBJ2-7, the V gene TRBV7-9; D remains ambiguous. This TCR was recovered from a man aged 30 to 39 with type 1 diabetes. Some clones in this sample may be carry-over from other donors' samples. Here the CDR3 reads CASSPDGLTYEQYF. CDR3 nucleotides: TGTGCCAGCAGCCCTGATGGGCTCACCTACGAGCAGTACTTC. The entire variable domain, with the rest obtained from reference TRBV7-9 and TRBJ2-7, is as follows: DTGVSQNPRHKITKRGQNVTFRCDPISEHNRLYWYRQTLGQGPEFLTYFQNEAQLEKSRLLSDRFSAERPKGSFSTLEIQRTEQGDSAMYLCASSPDGLTYEQYFGPGTRLTVT.